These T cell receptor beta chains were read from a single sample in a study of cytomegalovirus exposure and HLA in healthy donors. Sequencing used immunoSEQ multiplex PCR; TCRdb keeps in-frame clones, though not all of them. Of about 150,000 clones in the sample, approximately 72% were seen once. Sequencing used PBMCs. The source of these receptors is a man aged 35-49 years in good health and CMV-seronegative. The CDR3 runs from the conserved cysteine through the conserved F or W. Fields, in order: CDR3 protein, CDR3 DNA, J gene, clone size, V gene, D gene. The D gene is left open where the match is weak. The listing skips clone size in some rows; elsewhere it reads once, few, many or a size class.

CASSLNRETRYTGELFF	TGTGCCAGCAGCTTGAACAGGGAAACGCGATACACCGGGGAGCTGTTTTTT	TRBJ2-2	-	TRBV5-8	-
CASSSTRLAGVSRGEQYF	TGTGCCAGCAGCTCCACCAGACTAGCGGGAGTGTCGCGGGGCGAGCAGTACTTC	TRBJ2-7	-	TRBV7-9	TRBD2
CASSYTTGGYEQYF	TGTGCCAGCAGTTACACAACAGGGGGCTACGAGCAGTACTTC	TRBJ2-7	-	TRBV6-5	TRBD1
CASSSKLLRNEKLFF	TGTGCCAGCTCCTCAAAGCTGCTGAGGAATGAAAAACTGTTTTTT	TRBJ1-4	-	TRBV18	-
CASSLRPSGLYEQYF	TGTGCCAGCAGTTTACGGCCGTCGGGACTGTACGAGCAGTACTTC	TRBJ2-7	-	TRBV27	-
CASSYLPGTGGNGYPF	TGTGCCAGCAGTTACTTACCCGGGACAGGGGGTAATGGCTACCCCTTC	TRBJ1-2	-	TRBV6-5	TRBD1
CAWRPGGTEKLFF	TGTGCCTGGAGGCCCGGGGGTACTGAAAAACTGTTTTTT	TRBJ1-4	-	TRBV30	-
CASSVLQGGTQYF	TGCGCCAGCAGCGTATTACAGGGGGGCACGCAGTATTTT	TRBJ2-3	-	TRBV5-1	TRBD1
CATRQGGYGYTF	TGTGCCACCCGACAGGGTGGTTATGGCTACACCTTC	TRBJ1-2	-	TRBV28	TRBD1
CASRSMDQETQYF	TGTGCCAGCAGGAGTATGGACCAAGAGACCCAGTACTTC	TRBJ2-5	-	TRBV6-1	-
CASSRTQGLYNEQFF	TGTGCCAGCAGCCGAACCCAGGGACTTTACAATGAGCAGTTCTTC	TRBJ2-1	-	TRBV7-9	-
CAWSVDTSWGEKLFF	TGTGCCTGGAGCGTGGACACTTCTTGGGGTGAAAAACTGTTTTTT	TRBJ1-4	-	TRBV30	-
CASSEFGRGETQYF	TGCGCCAGCAGTGAGTTCGGTCGCGGGGAGACCCAGTACTTC	TRBJ2-5	-	TRBV10-2	-
CASSRLAGSTDTQYF	TGTGCCAGTAGTCGACTAGCGGGGTCCACAGATACGCAGTATTTT	TRBJ2-3	-	TRBV19	TRBD2
CASSPPGQGFSGGELFF	TGTGCCAGCAGCCCCCCGGGACAGGGCTTTAGCGGAGGGGAGCTGTTTTTT	TRBJ2-2	-	TRBV5-6	TRBD1
CSAHTNYGYTF	TGCAGTGCTCACACGAACTATGGCTACACCTTC	TRBJ1-2	-	TRBV20-1	-
CASSKAGRTNTGELFF	TGTGCCAGCAGCAAAGCGGGCAGGACGAACACCGGGGAGCTGTTTTTT	TRBJ2-2	-	TRBV21-1	-
CASSELGLHGNTIYF	TGTGCCAGCAGTGAATTAGGACTCCACGGAAACACCATATATTTT	TRBJ1-3	few	TRBV25-1	-
CASRGTTSVDEQYF	TGTGCCAGCAGGGGGACGACTAGTGTCGACGAGCAGTACTTC	TRBJ2-7	-	TRBV6-8	-
CASTGTANSNTGELFF	TGCGCCAGCACCGGGACAGCGAACTCGAACACCGGGGAGCTGTTTTTT	TRBJ2-2	few	TRBV5-1	TRBD1
CSCTRLREAFF	TGCAGCTGCACCAGACTTCGGGAAGCTTTCTTT	TRBJ1-1	few	TRBV29-1	-
CASSPGGGDGYTF	TGTGCCAGCTCACCCGGTGGAGGGGATGGCTACACCTTC	TRBJ1-2	-	TRBV18	-
CAWSGDRETDTQYF	TGTGCCTGGTCTGGTGACAGGGAGACAGATACGCAGTATTTT	TRBJ2-3	-	TRBV30	TRBD1
CASRKQGMDEKLFF	TGTGCCAGCAGAAAACAGGGTATGGACGAAAAACTGTTTTTT	TRBJ1-4	-	TRBV6-6	-
CASSLDVWGAKGYGYTF	TGCGCCAGCAGCTTGGATGTCTGGGGAGCGAAGGGCTATGGCTACACCTTC	TRBJ1-2	few	TRBV5-1	-
CAIGGRGGSGYEQYF	TGTGCCATCGGAGGGCGGGGGGGCAGTGGCTACGAGCAGTACTTC	TRBJ2-7	-	TRBV10-3	TRBD2
CASSGPSGSQGAEQYF	TGTGCCAGCAGCGGGCCTAGCGGGAGCCAGGGGGCCGAGCAGTACTTC	TRBJ2-7	-	TRBV28	TRBD2
CAWSVLIGNTIYF	TGTGCCTGGAGTGTACTGATTGGAAACACCATATATTTT	TRBJ1-3	-	TRBV30	-
CASSLGAGTGAYEQYF	TGTGCCAGCAGTTTAGGGGCCGGGACAGGGGCCTACGAGCAGTACTTC	TRBJ2-7	-	TRBV28	TRBD1
CASSDVAGRADTQYF	TGTGCCAGCAGTGACGTTGCGGGGCGAGCAGATACGCAGTATTTT	TRBJ2-3	many	TRBV6-4	-
CASSVYGREGEQFF	TGTGCCAGCAGCGTATATGGTAGAGAGGGTGAGCAGTTCTTC	TRBJ2-1	-	TRBV9	-
CASSIWSGEGGYTF	TGTGCCAGTAGTATTTGGTCAGGGGAGGGAGGCTACACCTTC	TRBJ1-2	-	TRBV19	-
CASTRLAGETQYF	TGCGCCAGCACGCGACTAGCCGGTGAGACCCAGTACTTC	TRBJ2-5	-	TRBV10-2	TRBD2
CATSRGEGISNQPQHF	TGTGCCACCAGCAGGGGGGAGGGGATAAGCAATCAGCCCCAGCATTTT	TRBJ1-5	-	TRBV15	-
CASSLSGTGNTEAFF	TGCGCCAGCAGCCTGTCCGGGACAGGGAACACTGAAGCTTTCTTT	TRBJ1-1	-	TRBV5-1	TRBD1
CASSFGQPNEKLFF	TGTGCCAGCAGCTTTGGACAACCAAATGAAAAACTGTTTTTT	TRBJ1-4	once	TRBV5-8	-
CASQPEGTGGWGYPF	TGTGCCAGCCAACCTGAGGGGACAGGGGGCTGGGGCTACCCCTTC	TRBJ1-2	-	TRBV19	TRBD1
CASSINGAARGEKLFF	TGTGCCAGTAGTATCAACGGTGCCGCTAGGGGTGAAAAACTGTTTTTT	TRBJ1-4	few	TRBV19	-
CASRRTSGFYNEQFF	TGTGCCAGCAGACGGACTAGCGGGTTTTACAATGAGCAGTTCTTC	TRBJ2-1	-	TRBV27	TRBD2
CASSAEANTEAFF	TGTGCCAGCAGTGCCGAAGCAAACACTGAAGCTTTCTTT	TRBJ1-1	-	TRBV6-4	-
CASSLPPGGNYGYTF	TGTGCCAGCAGCTTACCTCCTGGGGGGAACTATGGCTACACCTTC	TRBJ1-2	-	TRBV7-9	-
CASSPGGNEQFF	TGTGCCAGCAGCCCTGGGGGGAATGAGCAGTTCTTC	TRBJ2-1	-	TRBV6-6	-
CASSLIENAIAGGSDTQYF	TGTGCCAGCAGTTTAATAGAGAACGCTATAGCGGGAGGCTCAGATACGCAGTATTTT	TRBJ2-3	-	TRBV27	TRBD2
CASSEDSNYGYTF	TGCGCCAGCAGTGAGGACAGTAACTATGGCTACACCTTC	TRBJ1-2	-	TRBV10-1	-
CASSQRTRETQYF	TGCGCCAGCAGCCAACGGACTCGGGAGACCCAGTACTTC	TRBJ2-5	-	TRBV5-1	-
CASSTNRGGYEQYF	TGTGCCAGTAGTACCAACAGGGGCGGATACGAGCAGTACTTC	TRBJ2-7	-	TRBV19	TRBD1